These T cell receptor beta chains were read from a single sample in a study of blood T cell repertoires in COVID-19. Produced via immunoSEQ multiplex PCR; TCRdb's table is partial and in-frame only. The sample lists roughly 180,000 clones, approximately 86% occurring once. Sequenced sample: PBMCs or T cells enriched from blood (not recorded which). The source is a man between 60 and 75 years old who had recovered from COVID-19. CDR3s include the opening cysteine and the closing phenylalanine or tryptophan. D genes are given only for firm matches. Rows may omit the clone size; those that give it use once, few, many or a size class.

v_call	j_call	clone_size	d_call	cdr3_nt	cdr3_aa
TRBV25-1	TRBJ1-4	NA	NA	TGTGCCAGCAGTGAAATAAAGGGGGATAATGAAAAACTGTTTTTT	CASSEIKGDNEKLFF
TRBV7-3	TRBJ2-1	NA	TRBD2	TGTGCCAGCAGCTTATCTCCGGGACTAGCGGGGGGTGAGCAGTTCTTC	CASSLSPGLAGGEQFF
TRBV7-9	TRBJ1-1	NA	TRBD1	TGTGCCAGCAGCCGGGCAGGGGGCACTGAAGCTTTCTTT	CASSRAGGTEAFF
TRBV7-8	TRBJ2-7	few	NA	TGTGCCAGCAGCGTCGGGAGCCCCTACGAGCAGTACTTC	CASSVGSPYEQYF
TRBV4-1	TRBJ1-4	NA	NA	TGCGCCAGCAGCCGCGACAGAGCAAATGAAAAACTGTTTTTT	CASSRDRANEKLFF
TRBV28	TRBJ1-5	NA	NA	TGTGCCAGCAGTTTCAACAGGGCCGGCAATCAGCCCCAGCATTTT	CASSFNRAGNQPQHF
TRBV19	TRBJ1-6	few	NA	TGTGCCAGTACCCCCCGACAGAATAATTCACCCCTCCACTTT	CASTPRQNNSPLHF
TRBV6-6	TRBJ2-5	NA	TRBD1	TGTGCCAGCAATCCCGGGACAGTAAAAGAGACCCAGTACTTC	CASNPGTVKETQYF
TRBV27	TRBJ1-5	NA	TRBD1	TGTGCCAGCAAGCCTGGACAGGGGCTTCAGCCCCAGCATTTT	CASKPGQGLQPQHF
TRBV3-1/TRBV3-2	TRBJ2-2	NA	NA	TGTGCCAGCAGCCAAGAAAGGCAGGGAAGGATGTCCGGGGAGCTGTTTTTT	CASSQERQGRMSGELFF
TRBV18	TRBJ2-1	NA	TRBD1	TGTGCCAGCTCACCACGGACAGGGGCCCACAATGAGCAGTTCTTC	CASSPRTGAHNEQFF
TRBV3-1/TRBV3-2	TRBJ2-3	once	TRBD2	TGTGCCAGCAGCCGTGGACTAGCGGGAGTTGATACGCAGTATTTT	CASSRGLAGVDTQYF
TRBV5-1	TRBJ2-5	NA	NA	TGCGCCAGCAGCTTGGGATTCAGGGTATTGTCAGAGACCCAGTACTTC	CASSLGFRVLSETQYF
TRBV5-1	TRBJ2-1	NA	TRBD2	TGCGCCAGCAGCTCTCGGACTAGCGGGGGGGCCCATGAGCAGTTCTTC	CASSSRTSGGAHEQFF
TRBV9	TRBJ2-7	NA	NA	TGTGCCAGCAGCGTACCGGGGGTCGGCGAGCAGTACTTC	CASSVPGVGEQYF
TRBV12-5	TRBJ1-1	once	NA	TGTGCTAGTGGCCTCGGCCATGCGGGCACTGAAGCTTTCTTT	CASGLGHAGTEAFF
TRBV11-1	TRBJ1-2	NA	TRBD1	TGTGCCAGCAGCACGGACAGGGTTGGTGGCTACACCTTC	CASSTDRVGGYTF
TRBV9	TRBJ2-7	NA	TRBD1	TGTGCCAGCAGCCCGAGACACCCGGGACAGGGAAACTACGAGCAGTACTTC	CASSPRHPGQGNYEQYF
TRBV3-1/TRBV3-2	TRBJ1-5	few	NA	TGTGCCAGCAGCCAAGATACTGGTCAGCCCCAGCATTTT	CASSQDTGQPQHF
TRBV5-1	TRBJ1-6	NA	TRBD1	TGCGCCAGCAGCCATCCCGCCGATTCAGGGGGATTTTCACCCCTCCACTTT	CASSHPADSGGFSPLHF
TRBV27	TRBJ2-5	NA	NA	TGTGCCAGCAGTTTTCGGGGAGAGACCCAGTACTTC	CASSFRGETQYF
TRBV28	TRBJ2-1	NA	NA	TGTGCCAGCAGTCAATCCCTTCCCGGGGCGCGGGACTTATCCTACAATGAGCAGTTCTTC	CASSQSLPGARDLSYNEQFF
TRBV3-1/TRBV3-2	TRBJ2-3	NA	NA	TGTGCCAGCAGCCCCGGAGATACGCAGTATTTT	CASSPGDTQYF
TRBV19	TRBJ2-4	NA	NA	TGTGCCAGTAGTCTATCCAACAGCGGAAACATTCAGTACTTC	CASSLSNSGNIQYF
TRBV19	TRBJ2-2	NA	NA	TGTGCCAGTAGTAGGGCAGGAACGAACACCGGGGAGCTGTTTTTT	CASSRAGTNTGELFF
TRBV30	TRBJ1-2	NA	NA	TGTGCCTGGAGTGTTCAGGGATCGAGCTATGGCTACACCTTC	CAWSVQGSSYGYTF
TRBV7-3	TRBJ1-2	NA	TRBD1	TGTGCCAGCAGCCCTGGACAGGGGGCGAGTGGCTACACCTTC	CASSPGQGASGYTF